One and the same sample provided the 5 T cell receptor beta chains below, sequenced in a study of T cells after yellow fever vaccination. TCRdb processed the 5' RACE reads anew with MiXCR; each CDR3 protein has one entry. The table records 550,000 to 750,000 distinct CDR3 sequences, about 13% of them present only once. Specimen: PBMCs, collected on the day of the yellow fever booster vaccination. The receptors shown here come from a man aged 25 to 40 who received the YFV17D yellow fever vaccine.

The chain has TRBV7-2 and TRBJ2-7, with TRBD1 identical over 9 bases. CDR1 and CDR2 from the germline V gene are SGHTA and FQGNSA. V shed 1 base, J shed 1 base, and the junction held 5 bases outside the gene matches. The length of the CDR3 is 16 residues. The CDR3 bases are TGTGCCAGCAGCTTAGACGCCGGGACAGGGTCCTACGAGCAGTACTTC. Translating gives CASSLDAGTGSYEQYF.

The chain uses TRBV5-1 and TRBJ2-1, with D perhaps TRBD1 (5 bases). The V end lost 7 bases, the J end lost 7 bases, and 21 bases lay between the germline ends. The CDR3 is 15 residues long. Germline CDR1 and CDR2: SGHRS and YFSETQ. The DNA of the CDR3 is TGCGCCAGCGGGGCCTCAATGGGGCCTCTGAATGAGCAGTTCTTC. This encodes CASGASMGPLNEQFF.

V gene TRBV5-4 combines with J gene TRBJ2-4; 7 nucleotides align to TRBD1. Germline V lookup: CDR1 SGHNT, CDR2 YYREEE (reference sequence). The CDR3 is 13 amino acids. Trimming took 7 bases from V and 5 from J; bases not matched to a gene: 6. CDR3 amino acids: CASGATGENIQYF. The CDR3, as DNA: TGTGCCAGCGGGGCCACAGGGGAAAACATTCAGTACTTC.

This clonotype was counted a few times. The V call is TRBV10-3, the J call TRBJ2-1, with a weak D call TRBD2 (5 bases). V lost 6 bases and J lost 9, with 12 bases in between. Germline V gene lookup returns CDR1 ENHRY and CDR2 SYGVKD. The CDR3 has 12 residues. CDR3 residues: CAIRGELAEQFF. In nucleotides, the CDR3 is TGTGCCATCAGGGGAGAGTTAGCTGAGCAGTTCTTC.

V is TRBV5-1 and J is TRBJ2-1; TRBD2 agrees at 7 bases. CDR1 is SGHRS and CDR2 is YFSETQ in the germline V gene. V shed 0 bases, J shed 4 bases, and the junction held 7 bases outside the gene matches. The CDR3 is made up of 16 amino acids. The CDR3 sequence: CASSLEASGQYNEQFF. DNA of the CDR3: TGCGCCAGCAGCTTGGAGGCTAGCGGACAATACAATGAGCAGTTCTTC.